This record looks at one TCR beta chain sequence and its context. There is no known antigen for this receptor. Base-call qualities are not available, and no considerably larger clone is one nucleotide away. The entry originates in a study of cytomegalovirus exposure and HLA in healthy donors (dated by TCRdb to the late 2010s). Turning to the overall study: In an earlier analysis of 550 to 750 of the donors, 276 Gb of sequence data and 120 million or so unique TCR beta sequences from about 179 million T cells were reported. An early release covering 500 to 750 HLA-typed donors comprised roughly 300 gigabases of sequencing data and tens of millions of unique TCR sequences. Of the roughly 400 genotyped donors, over 70% fell in the genetic ancestry cluster associated with self-reported Caucasian donors. The study was designed to test whether signatures of past pathogen exposure could be identified by cataloging public T cell receptors. The study profiled the T cell repertoires of more than 500 subjects by immunosequencing and related them to cytomegalovirus serostatus. In addition to the first cohort of approximately 650 subjects, a separate validation cohort of about 120 different subjects was used. High-throughput TCR immunosequencing, statistical association of individual TCRs with disease status, and machine learning were combined to predict cytomegalovirus infection status. To study patterns of TCR occurrence, a later analysis re-analyzed previously published TCR beta repertoires from 700 or so donors and added high-resolution HLA genotyping. Rather than using new phenotypic data, the later analysis identified candidate immune exposures from TCR beta sequences and from how often those sequences occurred across donors. An earlier analysis of approximately 640 of the donors applied high-throughput TCR beta sequencing to assess whether each TCR beta V gene segment acted as functional or pseudogenic. Donor age, sex, ethnicity and CMV serostatus were collected together with the repertoire data. A later genetic analysis used genome-wide SNP genotypes for about three fifths of the 666 donors, treating that subset as a discovery cohort. All discovery cohort repertoires had been generated on a single sequencing platform. Class I and class II HLA loci were covered by the typing at four-digit resolution. Typing coverage varied by locus: about 620-640 donors for A, B, C, DRB1 and DQB1; about 520 for DQA1; 600 to 610 for DPA1; around 450 for DPB1. Roughly 5 DR-DQ haplotypes were treated as single units for association and clustering because of strong linkage in the cohort. Among several hundred genotyped donors of the cohort, an average of approximately 240,000 unique TCR beta nucleotide sequences was sequenced per donor, of which roughly 17% were non-productive. Results the study describes overall, beyond this receptor: A further reported finding was that TCR beta sequences accurately predicted the HLA-A and HLA-B alleles for most subjects in the first cohort. A cluster of highly shared sequence variants was judged likely to represent a technical artifact of the sequencing pipeline. When HLA alleles, especially DR and DQ, strongly co-occurred, TCR associations were difficult to assign to individual alleles. A later genetic analysis reported fewer N-insertions in productive TCRs among donors in an Asian-associated ancestry cluster than the roughly 700-donor mean. In a later analysis, most CMV-associated TCR beta chains were found to appear HLA-restricted, with HLA associations seemingly driven largely by CMV exposure. Because counts were too low, some 17 rarely observed V segments, including chromosome 9 orphons, were excluded from the earlier analysis of 587 of the donors. Broadly in line with IMGT annotations, most TCR beta V segments showed up in productive rearrangements about 87% or about 30% of the time in an earlier analysis of 450 to 750 of the donors. Presence/absence analyses assumed roughly uniform sequencing depth across donors, an assumption that may not hold. In a later analysis, TCR association rates were found to vary across HLA loci, with the most associated TCRs seen for DRB1 alleles and the fewest for HLA-C alleles. Most TCR sequences were seen in very few donors, while some public TCRs were found in many individuals. In a later analysis, some 18,000 TCR beta sequences were associated with specific HLA alleles at a false discovery rate of 0.05. Because some donors lacked HLA typing at each locus, the association tests relied only on the typed subset. The study gave a list of under 200 TCR beta chains associated with cytomegalovirus. Some IMGT-functional V segments, including TRBV6-2 and TRBV6-3, could not be told apart with the 87-base-pair reads, so those segments were excluded. Cytomegalovirus status was reported to be diagnosed by the classifier with high specificity and sensitivity in both the original and validation cohorts. In a later genetic analysis, a missense DCLRE1C variant was associated with V-gene and J-gene trimming of TCR beta chains, and the association was replicated in an independent cohort. It was suggested by the authors that the approach could potentially be generalized to other disease states and immunological phenotypes. In a later analysis, HLA-associated TCR beta chains showed more clonal expansion and lower generation probabilities than non-associated chains that were equally common. A later analysis reported that several top co-occurrence clusters appeared linked to parvovirus B19, influenza, CMV and Epstein-Barr virus. CMV serostatus was the only immune exposure information available for the cohort. Linkage disequilibrium might explain the correlated functional status among segregating V segments, but an unknown experimental factor could not be ruled out. This cohort had only TCR beta chains sequenced, and the lack of alpha or paired-chain data limited which features could be detected. In vitro tests confirmed that a few of the cytomegalovirus-associated TCR beta chains recognize cytomegalovirus antigens.

In total, roughly 670 healthy bone marrow donors made up the cohort. At the time of sampling, every cohort member was nominally healthy, though immune exposures that went unrecorded were likely present. The donor was CMV seropositive and belonged to the group of more than 250 seropositive cohort members. Every donor gave a peripheral blood sample, and the peripheral blood mononuclear cells from that sample were used for TCR beta sequencing. The Qiagen DNeasy Blood Extraction Kit was used to extract genomic DNA from the blood cell samples. CDR1 and CDR2 are read off the germline V gene (reference sequence) as LNHDA and SQIVND. From its cysteine to its phenylalanine, the CDR3 spans 15 amino acids. The entry retains the CDR3 DNA only, 45 bases that are in frame from base 1. Clipping removes 5 bases from V and 3 bases from J, with 8 as the unmatched junction base count. Library generation was performed with the immunoSEQ multiplex PCR assay. A mixture of 60 forward primers for TCR Vbeta segments and 13 reverse primers for TCR Jbeta segments was used in the multiplex PCR. A multiplex PCR assay on genomic DNA amplified the CDR3 region of rearranged TCR beta genes. Amplified TCR beta libraries were sequenced as 87-base-pair reads on the Illumina HiSeq System. The paper's data handling went like this. A later analysis tallied approximately 87 million unique TCR beta chains across the 600 to 700 repertoires, and approximately 12 million of those chains were shared by two or more donors. Raw reads were error-corrected and collapsed into unique sequences with a nearest-neighbor algorithm that merged closely related sequences to remove PCR and sequencing errors. To assign V, D and J gene segments, CDR3 sequences were aligned to IMGT reference sequences. For a sequence to be retained, a match of at least six nucleotides to both a V gene segment and a J gene segment was required. Rearrangements were called productive when the CDR3 lacked stop codons and stayed in frame with V and J; all others were non-productive. Following IMGT convention, CDR3 was defined as the stretch from the second conserved V-encoded cysteine up to the conserved J-encoded phenylalanine. The earlier analysis of approximately 500 of the donors excluded sequences that lacked an unambiguous match to a single V gene segment. An earlier analysis of 587 of the donors classified V segments as functional when productive rearrangements were above 56.7% and as segregating when the standard deviation between donors was above 5%. A statistical classification framework was developed to diagnose cytomegalovirus status using the catalog of TCR beta chain sequences. V and J gene assignment, in a later analysis, came from comparing TCR nucleotide sequences with IMGT/GENE-DB human TR gene sequences. The TCRdist pipeline was used in a later analysis to assign CDR3 sequences and most-parsimonious VDJ recombination scenarios. In a later analysis, each TCR beta chain was defined by its CDR3 amino acid sequence together with its V-gene family, and reads lacking a unique V-gene family were excluded. In a later analysis, a few hundred highly shared, low-generation-probability nucleotide sequences were removed to address suspected cross-contamination and a sequencing artifact. A later analysis calculated a clonal expansion index for each public chain from normalized within-repertoire ranks of inferred template counts. In a later analysis, generation probabilities were computed with a VDJ recombination model fitted to out-of-frame rearrangements, and the resulting probabilities were checked against IGoR. In a later analysis, hypergeometric tests were used to score TCR-TCR, TCR-HLA and TCR-CMV co-occurrence, with a repertoire-size bias correction applied to TCR pairs. False discovery rates were estimated in a later analysis by permuting HLA or CMV assignments 20 times. A later analysis grouped co-occurring TCRs with DBSCAN, adding TCRdist sequence similarity when clustering within HLA-allele-positive subsets. Co-occurrence clustering excluded repertoires with fewer than 30,000 or more than 120,000 public chains, plus five with anomalous nucleotide sharing. Here the immuneACCESS table is served through TCRdb, limited to in-frame sequences with V and J called. Missing clones are a known gap in these copies; in checked studies unresolved V genes cover under half, and the rest lacks a known reason. V and J calls and clone size come straight from that table; D and trimming were deduced from the DNA. The sample table shows over 100,000 clones, and approximately 9% are seen once. The ten biggest clones cover about 6.7% of the sample.

The sequence was obtained from a woman in her 40s in good health and CMV-seropositive. The chain is made from TRBV19 and TRBJ2-7; 9 junctional bases match TRBD1. Sequenced material: PBMCs. The CDR3 reads CASSGPRTGDYEQYF. The DNA is as follows: TGTGCCAGTAGTGGGCCTCGGACAGGGGACTACGAGCAGTACTTC.